The 21 T cell receptor beta chains reported below all come from one sample, sequenced in a study of T cell repertoires in cytomegalovirus infection. TCRdb analysed the reads with MiXCR anew, one entry per CDR3 protein. Here the sample spans about 270,000 distinct CDR3 sequences, less than 25% being singletons. No antigen has been assigned to these receptors. The sequencing here drew on cultured PBMCs, taken from culture after CMV antigen stimulation. The receptors were sampled from a human donor in good health (CMV status not recorded). Some clones in this sample may be carry-over from other donors' samples.

Many counts were recorded for this clonotype. The chain carries TRBV7-2 and TRBJ2-1; D could derive from TRBD1 or TRBD2 (5 bases each). The CDR3 runs 16 residues. The V gene's germline CDR1 is SGHTA and CDR2 FQGNSA. V was shortened by 1 base and J by 0 bases, with 10 bases between the two germline ends. The CDR3: CASSLEGTSSYNEQFF. The CDR3 DNA reads as TGTGCCAGCAGCTTAGAGGGGACCAGCTCCTACAATGAGCAGTTCTTC.

This clonotype was counted a few times. This chain links TRBV30 with TRBJ1-1; 7 bases match TRBD1. The CDR3 is made up of 15 amino acids. Trimming at V came to 3 bases and at J to 1 base, leaving 8 bases not matched to a gene. From germline, CDR1 is GTSNPN and CDR2 SVGIG (reference sequence). The CDR3 sequence: CAWRLDRVKNTEAFF. The DNA of the CDR3 is TGTGCCTGGAGGTTAGACAGGGTAAAGAACACTGAAGCTTTCTTT. The whole variable domain, remainder taken from reference TRBV30 and TRBJ1-1, is SQTIHQWPATLVQPVGSPLSLECTVEGTSNPNLYWYRQAAGRGLQLLFYSVGIGQISSEVPQNLSASRPQDRQFILSSKKLLLSDSGFYLCAWRLDRVKNTEAFFGQGTRLTVV.

Many counts were recorded for this clonotype. The V call is TRBV7-2, the J call TRBJ2-3, with D possibly matching TRBD1 (6 bases). CDR1 is SGHTA, CDR2 FQGNSA, per germline. V was clipped by 4 bases and J by 2 bases, with 7 bases between them. The CDR3 length is 13 residues. The CDR3 DNA is TGTGCCAGCAGCTCGGGACACACAGATACGCAGTATTTT. Encoded protein: CASSSGHTDTQYF.

The genes are TRBV10-3 and TRBJ1-2; no clear D. This CDR3 comprises 19 residues. The germline V gene encodes CDR1 ENHRY and CDR2 SYGVKD. V shed 2 bases and J shed 7 bases, with 29 bases lying between them. This CDR3 reads CAISEDPGSRPYGLRGYTF. The CDR3 DNA reads as TGTGCCATCAGTGAGGACCCGGGGTCGCGGCCCTACGGTTTACGTGGCTACACCTTC.

This clonotype came up many times. The chain recombines TRBV7-2 with TRBJ1-2; 8 bases line up with TRBD1. CDR1 is SGHTA and CDR2 is FQGNSA in the germline V gene. The junction had 6 bases not matched to a gene; V was cut back by 5 bases and J by 1 base. The CDR3 spans 15 residues. The CDR3 sequence is CASSPGTGFNYGYTF. CDR3 nucleotides: TGTGCCAGCAGCCCGGGGACAGGATTTAACTATGGCTACACCTTC.

This clonotype was seen more than once but under ten times. CDR3 sequence: CASSMTGYHGYTF. As DNA, the CDR3 is TGTGCCAGCAGCATGACAGGGTACCATGGCTACACCTTC. This chain uses TRBV5-4 with TRBJ1-2, with 7 bases identical to TRBD1. The V gene's germline CDR1 is SGHNT and CDR2 YYREEE (reference sequence). The CDR3 is made up of 13 amino acids. J was trimmed by 6 bases and V by 4 bases; bases with no gene match: 6.

The chain links TRBV20-1 to TRBJ2-2; no clear D gene. Germline CDR1 is DFQATT and CDR2 is SNEGSKA (reference sequence). With 3 bases removed from V and 1 base from J, the gap between germline ends came to 6 bases. This CDR3 contains 13 residues. The chain's CDR3 is CSASLQNTGELFF. The CDR3 DNA follows: TGCAGTGCTAGCTTGCAGAACACCGGGGAGCTGTTTTTT.

There are many counts of this clonotype. This chain uses TRBV2 with TRBJ2-7; D could derive from TRBD1 or TRBD2 (6 bases each). The CDR3 covers 13 residues. The V gene's germline CDR1 is SNHLY and CDR2 FYNNEI. V dropped 7 bases and J dropped 0 bases, with 10 bases sitting between them. In DNA form, the CDR3 reads TGTGCCAGCAAAGGGGGGAGCTCCTACGAGCAGTACTTC. Translated: CASKGGSSYEQYF. The variable domain in full, completed from reference TRBV2 and TRBJ2-7, reads EPEVTQTPSHQVTQMGQEVILRCVPISNHLYFYWYRQILGQKVEFLVSFYNNEISEKSEIFDDQFSVERPDGSNFTLKIRSTKLEDSAMYFCASKGGSSYEQYFGPGTRLTVT.

The chain employs TRBV20-1 and TRBJ2-1; tentatively, D is TRBD1 (6 bases). Trimming removed 3 bases from V and 7 bases from J, with 19 bases in between. The CDR3 sequence is 15 residues long. CDR1 is DFQATT, CDR2 SNEGSKA, per germline (reference sequence). The CDR3 protein is CSASVVQGRVNEQFF. Written as DNA, the CDR3 is TGCAGTGCTAGTGTTGTTCAGGGGCGAGTGAATGAGCAGTTCTTC.

The chain carries TRBV10-3 and TRBJ2-1; 9 bases match TRBD2. Germline trimming cut 0 bases from V and 4 bases from J; bases unmatched to any gene: 10. Germline CDR1 ENHRY, CDR2 SYGVKD. The CDR3 loop spans 18 amino acids. The CDR3 nucleotides are TGTGCCATCAGTGAGTCGCGGGAGGGAGGAGTGAGATACAATGAGCAGTTCTTC. It codes for CAISESREGGVRYNEQFF.

This clonotype was seen a few times. The chain couples TRBV6-2 or TRBV6-3 to TRBJ2-3, with D possibly being TRBD1 or TRBD2 (5 bases each). Germline assignment: CDR1 MNHEY and CDR2 SVGEGT. This CDR3 has 12 residues. Trimming took off 8 bases at V and 6 bases at J, with 12 bases between the two ends. In nucleotides, the CDR3 is TGTGCCAGCTCCCGGGACGGGGATACGCAGTATTTT. Translation gives CASSRDGDTQYF.

The CDR3 region has the DNA TGCGCCAGCAGCCAATCTGTGACCCAGCCCCAGCATTTT. Translated: CASSQSVTQPQHF. The chain recombines TRBV4-1 with TRBJ1-5; D not certain. The V end lost 2 bases, the J end lost 7 bases, and 9 bases lay between the germline ends. This CDR3 has 13 amino acids. CDR1 MGHRA and CDR2 YSYEKL come from the germline V gene.

This clonotype was counted at least ten times. The chain couples TRBV7-2 to TRBJ2-5, with 9 bases identical to TRBD2. The ends lost 5 bases at V and 4 bases at J; junction bases unmatched: 8. This CDR3 is 15 amino acids long. The germline V gene encodes CDR1 SGHTA and CDR2 FQGNSA. The CDR3 DNA sequence: TGTGCCAGCAGCCGGGGACTAGCTGGGGGAGAGACCCAGTACTTC. Translating it yields CASSRGLAGGETQYF.

This clonotype was observed a handful of times. The chain has TRBV7-2 and TRBJ2-1; 14 bases match TRBD2. CDR3 length: 16 residues. From germline, CDR1 is SGHTA and CDR2 FQGNSA. V shed 5 bases and J 3 bases; nucleotides not matched to a gene: 3. CDR3 nucleotides: TGTGCCAGCAGCGCGGGACTAGCGGGGGTCTACAATGAGCAGTTCTTC. Residues: CASSAGLAGVYNEQFF.

This clonotype was detected only a few times. The chain employs TRBV7-2 and TRBJ2-7; no clear D. The CDR3 runs 12 residues. V lost 0 bases to trimming and J lost 6 bases, with 6 bases between them. Germline values: CDR1 SGHTA, CDR2 FQGNSA. The DNA for the CDR3 is TGTGCCAGCAGCTTAGCCCAGCGCGAGCAGTACTTC. This gives the protein CASSLAQREQYF.

In its sample, this clonotype was seen once. The chain combines TRBV9 with TRBJ2-1; the D gene could be TRBD1 or TRBD2 (7 bases each). The V and J ends lost 0 bases and 3 bases respectively, with 13 bases between them. The CDR3 has 16 amino acids. Per germline, CDR1 SGDLS and CDR2 YYNGEE. The CDR3 loop is CASSVGGGQIYNEQFF. In DNA form, the CDR3 reads TGTGCCAGCAGCGTAGGGGGGGGACAGATCTACAATGAGCAGTTCTTC.

The chain recombines TRBV20-1 with TRBJ1-4; tentatively, D is TRBD1 (6 bases). Germline lookup yields CDR1 DFQATT and CDR2 SNEGSKA (reference sequence). Trimming pared 1 base from V and 10 bases from J, leaving 13 bases between. The CDR3 loop spans 13 amino acids. The DNA of the CDR3 is TGCAGTGCTAGAGGCAGGGGTAGGGGAAAACTGTTTTTT. It translates to CSARGRGRGKLFF.

This clonotype has ten or more counts. The chain has TRBV7-8 and TRBJ1-2, with 12 bases identical to TRBD1. Germline loops: CDR1 SGHVS, CDR2 FQNEAQ. The CDR3 has 15 amino acids. The ends lost 6 bases at V and 4 bases at J; junction bases unmatched: 6. CDR3: CASSQGQGAFYGYTF. The CDR3 region has the DNA TGTGCCAGCAGTCAGGGACAGGGGGCGTTCTATGGCTACACCTTC. Combining the CDR3 with reference TRBV7-8 and TRBJ1-2 gives the whole variable domain GAGVSQSPRYKVAKRGQDVALRCDPISGHVSLFWYQQALGQGPEFLTYFQNEAQLDKSGLPSDRFFAERPEGSVSTLKIQRTQQEDSAVYLCASSQGQGAFYGYTFGSGTRLTVV.

Many counts were recorded for this clonotype. V is TRBV7-2 and J is TRBJ2-1; 8 bases align to TRBD2. This CDR3 comprises 15 residues. From germline, CDR1 is SGHTA and CDR2 FQGNSA. Trimming took 2 bases from V and 9 from J; bases not matched to a gene: 9. The CDR3 loop reads CASSLISGRGVEQFF. The DNA for the CDR3 is TGTGCCAGCAGCTTAATAAGCGGGAGAGGTGTTGAGCAGTTCTTC. Drawing the rest from reference TRBV7-2 and TRBJ2-1, the complete variable domain is GAGVSQSPSNKVTEKGKDVELRCDPISGHTALYWYRQSLGQGLEFLIYFQGNSAPDKSGLPSDRFSAERTGGSVSTLTIQRTQQEDSAVYLCASSLISGRGVEQFFGPGTRLTVL.

This clonotype came up once. The genes are TRBV7-3 and TRBJ1-2; no reliable D call. CDR3 size: 12 residues. Trimming stripped 3 bases from V and 6 bases from J, with 8 bases between. Germline V gene data show CDR1 as SGHTA and CDR2 as FQGTGA. The CDR3 reads CASSFRPDGYTF. DNA for the CDR3: TGTGCCAGCAGCTTCCGCCCGGATGGCTACACCTTC.

This clonotype was observed at least ten times. V is TRBV29-1 and J is TRBJ2-3; D uncertain. Trimming left V 8 bases short and J 1 base short, with 13 bases between. The CDR3 totals 13 residues. CDR1 is SQVTM and CDR2 is ANQGSEA in the germline V gene. This chain's CDR3 is CSFSSGGTDTQYF. The CDR3 bases are TGCAGCTTTAGTAGTGGGGGCACAGATACGCAGTATTTT.